This T cell receptor (beta chain) is from a study of radiotherapy plus CTLA-4 blockade in lung cancer. About the study: Objective responses were observed in around 17% of patients, and disease control was achieved by about 30%.

Generated by immunoSEQ multiplex PCR, the TCRdb table keeps only in-frame clones and is missing some. The data show 95,000 to 150,000 clones, over 80% seen once. V lost 8 bases and J lost 1; bases outside the gene matches: 12. The CDR3 extends over 19 amino acids. CDR1 is SNHLY, CDR2 FYNNEI, per germline. Notes on this clone: Its antigen remains unidentified.

The study's findings and limits: Clones of tumor-derived TCRs expanded in blood after radiotherapy plus ipilimumab. Strongest reported response predictors: early blood clone changes and post-radiation interferon-beta.

V usage is TRBV2 and J usage is TRBJ2-3, with 16 positions matching TRBD2. The sequence came from a human donor with non-small cell lung cancer that progressed on radiotherapy plus ipilimumab. Sequencing used peripheral blood, obtained from a patient treated with radiotherapy plus ipilimumab. CDR3 loop: CASRGGLAGGPSGTDTQYF. The CDR3 nucleotides are TGTGCCAGCCGGGGGGGACTAGCGGGAGGGCCGAGCGGCACAGATACGCAGTATTTT. Supplemented by reference TRBV2 and TRBJ2-3, the full variable domain reads EPEVTQTPSHQVTQMGQEVILRCVPISNHLYFYWYRQILGQKVEFLVSFYNNEISEKSEIFDDQFSVERPDGSNFTLKIRSTKLEDSAMYFCASRGGLAGGPSGTDTQYFGPGTRLTVL.